This T cell receptor beta chain was obtained from a study of glioma-infiltrating T cells. Amplification of TCR alpha and beta CDR3 regions from RNA used iRepertoire nested multiplex PCR. Input was roughly 95-450 ng of tissue mRNA or PBMC total RNA. TCRdb reanalysed the multiplex PCR reads using MiXCR and keeps one entry per CDR3 protein. The sample holds around 120,000 distinct CDR3 sequences, around 25% seen once. This clonotype has only a few counts. Its specificity is not known. The CDR3 has 13 amino acids. Trimming at V came to 7 bases and at J to 4 bases, leaving 6 bases not matched to a gene. Germline V CDR1 and CDR2: MDHEN, SYDVKM. Findings and caveats of the study: Tissue-blood divergence was below expectation in non-neoplastic patients, above in gliomas.

The source material was glioma tissue, nonneoplastic brain tissue, or PBMCs (not recorded which). V gene TRBV28 combines with J gene TRBJ1-1; 7 bases map to TRBD1. This TCR came from a human donor with low-grade glioma or glioblastoma, undergoing nonglioma brain surgery, or in good health (not recorded which). The CDR3 reads CASNSRGTTEAFF. The DNA for the CDR3 is TGTGCCAGCAATTCCAGGGGGACCACTGAAGCTTTCTTT. Full variable domain (rest looked up from reference TRBV28 and TRBJ1-1): DVKVTQSSRYLVKRTGEKVFLECVQDMDHENMFWYRQDPGLGLRLIYFSYDVKMKEKGDIPEGYSVSREKKERFSLILESASTNQTSMYLCASNSRGTTEAFFGQGTRLTVV.